A selection of T cell receptor beta chains follows, all from one sample in a study of read filtering for tumor transcriptome and immune sequencing. TCRdb redid the calling of the reads with MiXCR, one entry per CDR3 protein. The table lists tens of thousands of distinct CDR3 sequences, around 15% of them singletons, with more than 15% in the top ten. Source material: a population of CD138-negative cells sorted from bone marrow. The receptors here all came from a donor aged 40 or older with multiple myeloma. The CDR3 runs from the conserved cysteine through the conserved F or W. The D gene is left open where the match is weak. Only part of the rows carry a size: once, few, many, or a class if the clone is expanded.

NA TRBJ1-1 TRBV15 many CPTSTWGMNTEAFF TGTCCCACCAGTACATGGGGGATGAACACTGAAGCTTTCTTT
NA TRBJ1-1 TRBV28 few CASIPGGWAEAFF TGTGCCAGCATACCTGGGGGGTGGGCTGAAGCTTTCTTT
NA TRBJ2-1 TRBV5-1 many CASRQVYGNYNEQFF TGCGCCAGCAGACAGGTTTATGGGAACTACAATGAGCAGTTCTTC
NA TRBJ2-5 TRBV5-1 few CASSLSHREETQYF TGCGCCAGCAGCTTGAGCCACCGAGAAGAGACCCAGTACTTC
NA TRBJ2-5 TRBV7-2 NA CASSLGVFGQQERQYF TGTGCCAGCAGCTTAGGTGTCTTCGGGCAGCAAGAGAGGCAGTACTTC
NA TRBJ2-1 TRBV2 many CASRQDLYNEQFF TGTGCCAGCAGGCAGGACCTATACAATGAGCAGTTCTTC
TRBD1 TRBJ1-2 TRBV7-9 many CASSLLRGQGYGYTF TGTGCCAGCAGCTTACTCAGGGGACAGGGCTATGGCTACACCTTC
NA TRBJ1-1 TRBV6-2/TRBV6-3 many CASSGLPNTEAFF TGTGCCAGCAGCGGACTACCCAACACTGAAGCTTTCTTT
NA TRBJ2-1 TRBV10-3 many CAISGGPGTYDEQFF TGTGCCATCAGTGGGGGACCGGGAACTTACGATGAGCAGTTCTTC
TRBD1 TRBJ2-3 TRBV5-6 many CASSRAGQGTDTQYF TGTGCCAGCAGCCGAGCGGGACAGGGGACAGATACGCAGTATTTT
NA TRBJ2-7 TRBV4-1 many CASSQASGWAYEQYF TGCGCCAGCAGCCAAGCATCAGGTTGGGCCTACGAGCAGTACTTC
NA TRBJ1-5 TRBV27 many CASSLGGPSQPQHF TGTGCCAGCAGTCTCGGCGGGCCTTCTCAGCCCCAGCATTTT
NA TRBJ1-4 TRBV6-2/TRBV6-3 many CASSTPATVEKLFF TGTGCCAGCAGTACCCCAGCAACCGTCGAAAAACTGTTTTTT
NA TRBJ1-2 TRBV7-9 few CASSQDSNYGYTF TGTGCCAGCAGCCAGGACAGTAACTATGGCTACACCTTC
NA TRBJ1-4 TRBV9 many CASSVGSGGEKLFF TGTGCCAGCAGCGTAGGCTCAGGTGGTGAAAAACTGTTTTTT
NA TRBJ2-4 TRBV7-2 few CASSQLLDGIQYF TGTGCCAGCAGTCAGTTACTAGACGGCATTCAGTACTTC
TRBD2 TRBJ2-7 TRBV7-2 many CASSFPGLHAEQYF TGTGCCAGCAGCTTTCCGGGACTACACGCCGAGCAGTACTTC
NA TRBJ1-1 TRBV7-2 NA CASSLAPGVSEAFF TGTGCCAGCAGCTTGGCGCCAGGAGTGTCTGAAGCTTTCTTT
NA TRBJ1-5 TRBV20-1 many CSATGTNPHQPQHF TGCAGTGCTACCGGGACAAACCCTCATCAGCCCCAGCATTTT
TRBD1 TRBJ2-1 TRBV5-1 many CASSFTTGNYNEQFF TGCGCCAGCAGCTTTACGACAGGGAATTACAATGAGCAGTTCTTC
TRBD1 TRBJ2-3 TRBV20-1 NA CSASARTGLDTQYF TGCAGTGCTAGTGCCCGGACAGGCCTAGATACGCAGTATTTT
NA TRBJ1-1 TRBV12-3/TRBV12-4 NA CASSFLPYTEAFF TGTGCCAGCAGTTTCCTCCCTTACACTGAAGCTTTCTTT
NA TRBJ1-2 TRBV24-1 many CATSDAYGETNYGYTF TGTGCCACCAGTGATGCCTACGGGGAGACTAACTATGGCTACACCTTC
NA TRBJ2-2 TRBV20-1 many CSASSGDTGELFF TGCAGTGCTAGCTCAGGGGACACCGGGGAGCTGTTTTTT
TRBD1 TRBJ2-1 TRBV7-9 many CASSSGTGKGEQFF TGTGCCAGCAGCTCCGGGACAGGGAAAGGGGAGCAGTTCTTC
NA TRBJ2-7 TRBV27 many CASGTLIEQYF TGTGCCTCCGGGACACTCATTGAGCAGTACTTC
NA TRBJ2-2 TRBV7-6 many CASSLIQSGELFF TGTGCCAGCAGCTTAATTCAGTCCGGCGAGCTGTTTTTT
NA TRBJ2-5 TRBV20-1 many CSARRGYQETQYF TGCAGTGCTAGGAGGGGGTACCAAGAGACCCAGTACTTC
NA TRBJ2-2 TRBV3-1 many CASSQDRGPGELFF TGTGCCAGCAGCCAAGACAGGGGTCCCGGGGAGCTGTTTTTT
NA TRBJ2-2 TRBV20-1 few CSARDPGQPRVGELFF TGCAGTGCTAGAGATCCCGGACAGCCCCGAGTAGGGGAGCTGTTTTTT
NA TRBJ1-1 TRBV18 many CASRGGTVNTEAFF TGTGCCAGCCGAGGGGGGACGGTGAACACTGAAGCTTTCTTT
NA TRBJ2-1 TRBV29-1 few CSVEEGGAGAYNEQFF TGCAGCGTTGAAGAAGGGGGGGCAGGGGCCTACAATGAGCAGTTCTTC
NA TRBJ2-2 TRBV7-9 many CASSQGGIYWTGELFF TGTGCCAGCAGCCAAGGGGGTATCTATTGGACCGGGGAGCTGTTTTTT
NA TRBJ1-2 TRBV18 many CASSPAPEYGYTF TGTGCCAGCTCACCCGCCCCTGAATATGGCTACACCTTC
NA TRBJ2-2 TRBV6-2/TRBV6-3 many CASSYLGQANTGELFF TGTGCCAGCAGTTACCTCGGACAAGCAAACACCGGGGAGCTGTTTTTT
NA TRBJ2-2 TRBV28 NA CASNRQGRVTGELFF TGTGCCAGCAACCGACAGGGGAGGGTCACCGGGGAGCTGTTTTTT
NA TRBJ1-1 TRBV28 many CASSTTNRLEAFF TGTGCCAGCAGCACTACTAACAGGCTTGAAGCTTTCTTT
NA TRBJ2-7 TRBV28 many CASSQVRGTAYEQYF TGTGCCAGCAGCCAGGTTAGGGGGACGGCCTACGAGCAGTACTTC